The sequence of this T cell receptor beta chain was determined in a study of blood T cell repertoires in COVID-19. As for the study in general: Acute and convalescent COVID-19 specimens originated in the United States, Italy and Spain. From T cells, B-cell-depleted T cells, or PBMCs came the material, which was cDNA or gDNA.

Source study methods: Scientists estimated how many nucleated cells there were by amplifying reference gene primers. Repertoires were generated with immunoSEQ multiplex PCR, while TCRdb's copy carries only in-frame clones and drops some. V, J and clone size were drawn from that table, and D and trimming were deduced from the DNA. This table holds 200,000 or so clones, 65% to 85% found once. This CDR3 is built from 16 residues. Trimming pared 5 bases from V and 0 bases from J, leaving 13 bases between. The germline V gene encodes CDR1 SGHAT and CDR2 FQNNGV. Participants were aged about 18 to 100 years from 20 to 30 US areas.

Sequencing was carried out using PBMCs or T cells enriched from blood (not recorded which). The TCR comes from a woman between 40 and 55 years old with acute COVID-19. The chain carries TRBV11-2 and TRBJ2-2, with TRBD1 as a possible D gene (6 bases). In DNA form, the CDR3 reads TGTGCCAGCAGCCCAGGGGTACTGGCGAACACCGGGGAGCTGTTTTTT. Translated, it gives CASSPGVLANTGELFF.